This TCR beta chain originates from a study of cytomegalovirus exposure and HLA in healthy donors. The study, taken as a whole, reports: Rarity marked most TCR sequences, yet some public TCRs occurred in many donors. Researchers counted roughly 150 TCR beta chains as cytomegalovirus-associated. The classifier reportedly diagnosed cytomegalovirus status with high sensitivity and specificity.

Germline V gene data show CDR1 as MNHNY and CDR2 as SVGAGI (reference sequence). The CDR3 has 14 amino acids. Trimming cost V 7 bases and J 10 bases, with 20 bases left between them. The approximately 120-subject validation cohort, separate from the roughly 670-subject first cohort, included the donors. The protocol was immunoSEQ multiplex PCR, while the TCRdb copy is restricted to in-frame clones and leaves out a portion. This sample has under 200,000 clones, with about 96% found just once. In the case of this clone: Its antigen is not identified.

Sequenced input: PBMCs. The V gene is TRBV6-6, the J gene TRBJ2-1; D is possibly TRBD2 (5 bases). This clonotype was sampled from a woman between 18 and 29 years old in good health and CMV-seronegative. The CDR3 region is CASTVEGARGEQFF. DNA of the CDR3: TGTGCCAGCACCGTCGAAGGTGCTCGGGGAGAGCAGTTCTTC.